The TCR beta chain under discussion was sequenced for a study of beta chain features in type 1 diabetes. CD45RO/CCR7/CD25/CD127/CD95/CD27 sorting isolated CD4+ naive, central memory, regulatory and stem cell-like memory cells. Expressed TCRB transcripts were sequenced because the isolated RNA had all been reverse transcribed beforehand. Generated by immunoSEQ multiplex PCR, the TCRdb table keeps only in-frame clones and is missing some. The sample shows hundreds of thousands of clones, about 15% of them seen only once. Study-wide points: Across patients, naive, central memory and Treg TCRB repertoires exhibited apparently greater similarity than was observed across healthy donors. Across all four CD4+ subsets, people with type 1 diabetes showed modestly shorter TCRB CDR3s.

This clone was seen more than once but under ten times. Its antigen is still unknown. The sequence was obtained from a man between 18 and 29 years old with type 1 diabetes. The sample was naive CD4+ T cells from blood.

The CDR3 DNA is TGTGCCAGCAGCTTGGGACCAGAGCGGTCCTACGAGCAGTACTTC. Its translation is CASSLGPERSYEQYF. The chain carries TRBV5-4 and TRBJ2-7; D might be TRBD2 (5 bases). Trimming took 0 bases from V and 1 from J, leaving 11 bases between them. This CDR3 has 15 residues. Per the germline V gene, CDR1 is SGHNT and CDR2 is YYREEE (reference sequence). The full variable domain, rest sourced from reference TRBV5-4 and TRBJ2-7, is ETGVTQSPTHLIKTRGQQVTLRCSSQSGHNTVSWYQQALGQGPQFIFQYYREEENGRGNFPPRFSGLQFPNYSSELNVNALELDDSALYLCASSLGPERSYEQYFGPGTRLTVT.